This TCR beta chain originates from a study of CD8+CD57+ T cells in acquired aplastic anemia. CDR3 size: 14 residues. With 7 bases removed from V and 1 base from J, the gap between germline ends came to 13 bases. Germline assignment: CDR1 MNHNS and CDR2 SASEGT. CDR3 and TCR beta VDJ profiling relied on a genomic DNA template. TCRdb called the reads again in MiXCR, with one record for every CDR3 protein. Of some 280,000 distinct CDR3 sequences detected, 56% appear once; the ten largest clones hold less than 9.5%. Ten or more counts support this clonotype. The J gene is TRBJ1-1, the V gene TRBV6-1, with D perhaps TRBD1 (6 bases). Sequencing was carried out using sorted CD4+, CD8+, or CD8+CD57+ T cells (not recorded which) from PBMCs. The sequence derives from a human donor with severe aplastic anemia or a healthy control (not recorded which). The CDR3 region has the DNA TGTGCCAGCATTATTACGACAGGGAACACTGAAGCTTTCTTT. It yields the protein CASIITTGNTEAFF.